The 28 T cell receptor beta chains presented below share a single source sample, sequenced in a study of CD8 T cells in Susac syndrome. RNA amounts of roughly 0.5 to 1 ug underwent reverse transcription with random hexamers. TCRdb re-derived calls from the immunoSEQ multiplex PCR reads in MiXCR, one entry per CDR3 protein. The sample has 150,000 to 160,000 distinct CDR3 sequences, about 95% seen once. The sequenced sample was CD8+ T cells from PBMCs. These receptors originate from a human donor with multiple sclerosis.

The V call is TRBV7-9, the J call TRBJ2-1; D not resolved. Per the germline V gene, CDR1 is SEHNR and CDR2 is FQNEAQ (reference sequence). This CDR3 contains 14 residues. Trimming took off 5 bases at V and 8 bases at J, with 16 bases between the two ends. The CDR3 is CASSRGTVEDEQFF. The CDR3 coding sequence is TGTGCCAGCAGCCGAGGAACGGTAGAGGATGAGCAGTTCTTC.

The DNA for the CDR3 is TGTGCCACCAGCAGAGATCAGGGACAGGGAAACGAGCAGTACTTC. As protein: CATSRDQGQGNEQYF. The chain links TRBV15 to TRBJ2-7; 9 bases align to TRBD1. Per the germline V gene, CDR1 is LNHNV and CDR2 is YYDKDF (reference sequence). The CDR3 length is 15 residues. V was pared by 0 bases and J by 5 bases, with 5 bases of the junction left unmatched.

This chain uses TRBV19 with TRBJ1-1; a possible D gene is TRBD1 (5 bases). Germline CDR1 and CDR2: LNHDA and SQIVND (reference sequence). Trimming left V 1 base short and J 4 bases short, with 10 bases between. This CDR3 spans 14 amino acids. The CDR3 loop reads CASSIGVGGTEAFF. The CDR3 nucleotides read TGTGCCAGTAGTATAGGCGTCGGGGGCACTGAAGCTTTCTTT.

The V and J genes are TRBV20-1 and TRBJ1-2; D is perhaps TRBD1 (5 bases). V was cut by 3 bases and J by 14 bases, with 16 bases left in between. The CDR3 extends over 11 amino acids. Germline V gives CDR1 DFQATT, CDR2 SNEGSKA (reference sequence). For the CDR3, the DNA is TGCAGTGCTAGGCTCGGACACCCCTTGACCTTC. It codes for CSARLGHPLTF.

This clonotype was observed a single time. This chain connects TRBV6-5 to TRBJ1-2; 10 bases are a match to TRBD1. With 7 bases clipped from V and 7 bases from J, the junction kept 9 bases outside the gene matches. CDR1 and CDR2 from the germline V gene are MNHEY and SVGAGI. The CDR3 is 14 amino acids. The CDR3, as DNA: TGTGCCAGCATCACGACTCGGGACAGGGGTGGCTACACCTTC. Translating gives CASITTRDRGGYTF.

The V gene is TRBV20-1, the J gene TRBJ2-1; 9 nucleotides agree with TRBD2. The trim removed 5 bases at V and 1 base at J, leaving 12 bases unmatched. This CDR3 has 17 residues. Germline V gene lookup returns CDR1 DFQATT and CDR2 SNEGSKA (reference sequence). Here the CDR3 DNA reads TGCAGTGCTGGGGGATTACAGCGGGGGGCATCCTACAATGAGCAGTTCTTC. Its protein is CSAGGLQRGASYNEQFF.

V usage is TRBV7-8 and J usage is TRBJ2-3; no reliable D call. The ends were cut back, 3 bases at V and 2 bases at J, with 9 bases in the middle. The CDR3 is made up of 14 amino acids. Germline V lookup: CDR1 SGHVS, CDR2 FQNEAQ. The CDR3 region has the DNA TGTGCCAGCAGCTTTATTCGGGCCACAGATACGCAGTATTTT. Its translation is CASSFIRATDTQYF.

The rearrangement links TRBV4-1 to TRBJ2-1; 9 nucleotides line up with TRBD1. The germline V gene has CDR1 MGHRA and CDR2 YSYEKL. With 0 bases clipped from V and 3 bases from J, the junction kept 3 bases outside the gene matches. There are 16 residues in the CDR3. The CDR3 reads CASSQDRQGVYNEQFF. The CDR3, as DNA: TGCGCCAGCAGCCAAGATCGACAGGGGGTCTACAATGAGCAGTTCTTC.

The rearrangement links TRBV6-1 to TRBJ2-7, with D possibly TRBD1 on 7 matching bases. Germline-derived CDR1 and CDR2 are MNHNS and SASEGT. The CDR3 loop spans 15 amino acids. Trimming pared 3 bases from V and 4 bases from J, leaving 16 bases between. The CDR3 nucleotides read TGTGCCAGCAGTGACCCCCCAGGGGGGATTTACGAGCAGTACGTC. Residues: CASSDPPGGIYEQYV.

This chain links TRBV29-1 with TRBJ2-1; D is unclear. Germline V gene sequence: CDR1 SQVTM, CDR2 ANQGSEA. This CDR3 spans 13 amino acids. Trimming took off 5 bases at V and 8 bases at J, with 16 bases between the two ends. This chain's CDR3 is CSVPRSSRDEQFF. CDR3 DNA sequence: TGCAGCGTTCCCAGGAGTTCTCGCGATGAGCAGTTCTTC.

The chain uses TRBV6-1 and TRBJ1-6; D is undetermined. Between the trimmed V and J ends, which lost 2 bases and 5 bases, there was a span of 10 bases. Germline V CDR1 and CDR2: MNHNS, SASEGT. This CDR3 region has 15 residues. This CDR3 reads CASSERVADNSPLHF. Written as DNA, the CDR3 is TGTGCCAGCAGTGAAAGGGTGGCCGATAATTCACCCCTCCACTTT.

The chain joins TRBV11-2 to TRBJ2-1; the D call may be TRBD1 or TRBD2 (6 bases each). V was cut by 7 bases and J by 6 bases, with 16 bases left in between. CDR1 SGHAT and CDR2 FQNNGV come from the germline V gene. The CDR3 extends over 14 amino acids. CDR3 DNA: TGTGCCAGCACCCCTATGGGGGGCCCCAATGAGCAGTTCTTC. This translates into CASTPMGGPNEQFF.

This clonotype appeared once. The chain employs TRBV29-1 and TRBJ2-7; 9 bases align to TRBD1. The length of the CDR3 is 15 residues. Trimming cost V 4 bases and J 5 bases; bases outside gene matches: 12. CDR1 and CDR2 from the germline V gene are SQVTM and ANQGSEA. The CDR3: CSVVGGQGKVHEQYF. Written as DNA, the CDR3 is TGCAGCGTTGTGGGGGGACAGGGAAAAGTACACGAGCAGTACTTC.

This clonotype was seen a single time. The V and J genes are TRBV28 and TRBJ2-7; D remains unclear. Germline V lookup: CDR1 MDHEN, CDR2 SYDVKM. This CDR3 contains 12 residues. V lost 2 bases and J 6 bases, leaving 8 bases between the germline ends. The CDR3 spells CASSLQAGEQYV. CDR3 nucleotide sequence: TGTGCCAGCAGTTTACAGGCTGGCGAGCAGTACGTC.

V usage is TRBV7-9 and J usage is TRBJ1-1; D not certain. This CDR3 contains 16 residues. Germline V CDR1 and CDR2: SEHNR, FQNEAQ (reference sequence). The V and J ends lost 4 bases and 2 bases respectively, with 17 bases between them. The CDR3 DNA sequence: TGTGCCAGCAGCTCCACTATTGGTAACGTAAACACTGAAGCTTTCTTT. Translated, it gives CASSSTIGNVNTEAFF. Combining the CDR3 with reference TRBV7-9 and TRBJ1-1 gives the whole variable domain DTGVSQNPRHKITKRGQNVTFRCDPISEHNRLYWYRQTLGQGPEFLTYFQNEAQLEKSRLLSDRFSAERPKGSFSTLEIQRTEQGDSAMYLCASSSTIGNVNTEAFFGQGTRLTVV.

The V gene is TRBV3-1, the J gene TRBJ2-7, with 7 bases fitting TRBD1. CDR3 length equals 16 residues. V gave up 1 base and J gave up 3 bases; unmatched junction bases: 9. The V gene's germline CDR1 is LGHDT and CDR2 YNNKEL (reference sequence). Here the CDR3 reads CASSQGGSRDSYEQYF. The DNA for the CDR3 is TGTGCCAGCAGCCAAGGGGGATCCCGGGACAGCTACGAGCAGTACTTC.

The V gene is TRBV4-1, the J gene TRBJ1-1; D is possibly TRBD1 (5 bases). This CDR3 is 13 amino acids long. Trimming cost V 1 base and J 8 bases, with 11 bases left between them. The germline gives CDR1 MGHRA, CDR2 YSYEKL. CDR3 DNA sequence: TGCGCCAGCAGCCAAGGGCGTCGACAGGAAGCTTTCTTT. It codes for CASSQGRRQEAFF.

This clonotype was found once. The CDR3 nucleotides read TGTGCCAGCAGTTTATATCTGGGGGAGACCCAGTACTTC. It specifies CASSLYLGETQYF. The chain combines TRBV27 with TRBJ2-5; D is uncertain. The germline V and J ends were trimmed by 1 base and 5 bases, with 8 bases remaining between them. This CDR3 has 13 residues. Looked up from germline, CDR1 is MNHEY and CDR2 is SMNVEV (reference sequence).

This chain joins TRBV29-1 and TRBJ1-2, with D uncertain. There are 12 residues in the CDR3. Germline loops: CDR1 SQVTM, CDR2 ANQGSEA. V shed 0 bases and J shed 8 bases, with 10 bases lying between them. The CDR3 sequence: CSVEDWGGGYTF. CDR3 DNA: TGCAGCGTTGAAGACTGGGGTGGCGGCTACACCTTC. Supplemented by reference TRBV29-1 and TRBJ1-2, the full variable domain reads SAVISQKPSRDICQRGTSLTIQCQVDSQVTMMFWYRQQPGQSLTLIATANQGSEATYESGFVIDKFPISRPNLTFSTLTVSNMSPEDSSIYLCSVEDWGGGYTFGSGTRLTVV.

J is TRBJ2-1 and V is TRBV12-3 or TRBV12-4; D unclear. This CDR3 comprises 13 residues. V gave up 2 bases and J gave up 7 bases, with 9 bases separating them. The CDR3 spells CASSLPEVNEQFF. The CDR3 nucleotides are TGTGCCAGCAGTTTACCAGAGGTGAATGAGCAGTTCTTC.

The chain combines TRBV5-1 with TRBJ2-7; TRBD1 agrees at 11 bases. Germline V CDR1 and CDR2: SGHRS, YFSETQ. Trimming took 4 bases from V and 4 from J; bases not matched to a gene: 7. The CDR3 contains 15 residues. CDR3 coding DNA: TGCGCCAGCAGCGTCCCGGGACAGGGGGTATACGAGCAGTACTTC. It translates to CASSVPGQGVYEQYF.

This chain connects TRBV29-1 to TRBJ1-1; possibly TRBD1 for D (6 bases). The CDR3 runs to 13 residues. Per the germline V gene, CDR1 is SQVTM and CDR2 is ANQGSEA. The germline V and J ends were trimmed by 6 bases and 1 base, with 12 bases remaining between them. CDR3 in DNA: TGCAGCGTGCCCAGGACAGCGAACACTGAAGCTTTCTTT. Its translation: CSVPRTANTEAFF.

This chain links TRBV13 with TRBJ2-7; TRBD2 agrees at 8 bases. The CDR3 is 14 residues long. Per germline, CDR1 PRHDT and CDR2 FYEKMQ (reference sequence). V shed 1 base and J 5 bases; nucleotides not matched to a gene: 4. As DNA, the CDR3 is TGTGCCAGCAGCTTAGCGGGGGGGCGGAACGAGCAGTACTTC. The encoded protein is CASSLAGGRNEQYF.

The rearrangement links TRBV6-1 to TRBJ2-5, with a possible D match to TRBD2 (6 bases). Between the trimmed V and J ends, which lost 6 bases and 5 bases, there was a span of 22 bases. This CDR3 comprises 16 residues. CDR1 is MNHNS, CDR2 SASEGT, per germline. The CDR3: CASRTRELLYQETQYF. DNA of the CDR3: TGTGCCAGCAGGACCCGGGAGCTTCTTTATCAGGAGACCCAGTACTTC.

The chain uses TRBV13 and TRBJ2-3; the match to TRBD1 covers 7 bases. The junction had 4 bases not matched to a gene; V was cut back by 4 bases and J by 6 bases. This CDR3 has 13 residues. Per the germline V gene, CDR1 is PRHDT and CDR2 is FYEKMQ (reference sequence). CDR3 bases: TGTGCCAGCAGCTCGACAGGGTCTGATACGCAGTATTTT. It translates to CASSSTGSDTQYF. The complete variable domain, with remaining parts taken from reference TRBV13 and TRBJ2-3, reads AAGVIQSPRHLIKEKRETATLKCYPIPRHDTVYWYQQGPGQDPQFLISFYEKMQSDKGSIPDRFSAQQFSDYHSELNMSSLELGDSALYFCASSSTGSDTQYFGPGTRLTVL.

The chain employs TRBV30 and TRBJ2-2, with unresolved D. The germline V gene has CDR1 GTSNPN and CDR2 SVGIG (reference sequence). The CDR3 length is 14 residues. V shed 2 bases and J shed 0 bases, with 7 bases lying between them. The CDR3 sequence is CAWSPGTNTGELFF. For the CDR3, the DNA is TGTGCCTGGAGTCCGGGTACGAACACCGGGGAGCTGTTTTTT.

The rearrangement joins TRBV3-1 to TRBJ2-1, with TRBD2 matching 12 bases. This CDR3 is built from 14 residues. CDR1 and CDR2 from the germline V gene are LGHDT and YNNKEL (reference sequence). Losses at the gene ends were 4 bases for V and 7 bases for J; bases not matched to a gene: 2. The CDR3 sequence is CASSPSGGANEQFF. The DNA of the CDR3 is TGTGCCAGCAGCCCTAGCGGGGGGGCAAATGAGCAGTTCTTC.

This chain uses TRBV3-1 with TRBJ1-1; TRBD1 is a possible D gene (5 bases). This CDR3 comprises 14 residues. From germline, CDR1 is LGHDT and CDR2 YNNKEL (reference sequence). The V gene lost 2 bases and the J gene lost 5 bases, with 12 bases spanning the gap. In DNA, the CDR3 is TGTGCCAGCAGCCAACCCCAGGGAGGGACTGAAGCTTTCTTT. This translates into CASSQPQGGTEAFF.